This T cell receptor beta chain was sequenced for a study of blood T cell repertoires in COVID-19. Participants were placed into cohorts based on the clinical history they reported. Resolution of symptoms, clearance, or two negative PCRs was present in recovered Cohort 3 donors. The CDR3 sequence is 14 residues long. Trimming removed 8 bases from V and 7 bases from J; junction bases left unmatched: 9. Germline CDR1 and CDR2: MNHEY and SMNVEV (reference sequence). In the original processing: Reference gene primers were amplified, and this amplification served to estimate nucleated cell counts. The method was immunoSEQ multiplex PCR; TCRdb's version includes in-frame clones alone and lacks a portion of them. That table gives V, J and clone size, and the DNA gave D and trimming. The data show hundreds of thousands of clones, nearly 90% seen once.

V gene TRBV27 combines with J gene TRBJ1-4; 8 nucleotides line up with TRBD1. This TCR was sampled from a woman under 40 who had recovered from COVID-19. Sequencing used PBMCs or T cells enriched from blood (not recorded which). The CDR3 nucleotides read TGTGCCAGCGCCTCCAGGGGGCGGGCTGAAAAACTGTTTTTT. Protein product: CASASRGRAEKLFF.